Listed below are T cell receptor beta chains from one sample, sequenced in a study of response to subunit inactivated influenza vaccine. Via MiXCR, TCRdb re-called the RT-PCR reads, giving one row per CDR3 protein. The sample includes under 200,000 distinct CDR3 sequences, about a tenth of them seen just once. The specimen comprised non-naive T cells sorted from PBMCs, sampled roughly 47 days after vaccination. The receptor source for this set is a man between 45 and 60 years old who received an inactivated influenza vaccine. The CDR3 runs from the conserved cysteine through the conserved F or W. A D gene is named only where the DNA matches it firmly. The listing skips clone size in some rows; elsewhere it reads once, few, many or a size class.

>few|TRBJ2-1|TRBD1|TRBV28
CASSHPLGQGYEQFF
TGTGCCAGCAGCCACCCCCTCGGACAGGGCTATGAGCAGTTCTTC
>NA|TRBJ2-1|TRBD2|TRBV5-6
CASSLPGLANEQFF
TGTGCCAGCAGCTTACCGGGACTAGCTAATGAGCAGTTCTTC
>NA|TRBJ2-7|TRBD1|TRBV24-1
CATSDPRTGPYEQYF
TGTGCCACCAGTGATCCTCGGACAGGGCCTTACGAGCAGTACTTC
>NA|TRBJ2-7|NA|TRBV6-2/TRBV6-3
CASSPIRGRFYEQYF
TGTGCCAGCAGTCCCATCCGGGGAAGATTCTACGAGCAGTACTTC
>many|TRBJ2-3|NA|TRBV5-1
CASRREGGRGTDTQYF
TGCGCCAGCAGACGGGAAGGGGGAAGGGGCACAGATACGCAGTATTTT
>NA|TRBJ2-7|TRBD1|TRBV28
CASSSPLDRVHREQYF
TGTGCCAGCAGTTCCCCATTAGACAGGGTCCATCGCGAGCAGTACTTC
>few|TRBJ2-7|NA|TRBV27
CASSLSEGRGYEQYF
TGTGCCAGCAGTTTATCGGAGGGTCGTGGCTACGAGCAGTACTTC
>many|TRBJ2-7|NA|TRBV5-1
CASSFRPTLYEQYF
TGCGCCAGCAGCTTTAGACCCACTCTCTACGAGCAGTACTTC
>many|TRBJ2-7|NA|TRBV5-6
CASSIDRAGGEQYF
TGTGCCAGCAGCATTGACAGGGCCGGGGGCGAGCAGTACTTC
>many|TRBJ2-7|NA|TRBV12-3/TRBV12-4
CASSYGWEVESVEQYF
TGTGCCAGCAGCTATGGCTGGGAAGTGGAGAGCGTCGAGCAGTACTTC
>NA|TRBJ2-7|TRBD1|TRBV6-2/TRBV6-3
CATRGFTRDRENEQYF
TGTGCCACCCGCGGTTTCACGCGGGACAGGGAGAACGAGCAGTACTTC
>many|TRBJ2-7|NA|TRBV2
CASKRETYEQYF
TGTGCCAGCAAAAGAGAGACCTACGAGCAGTACTTC
>NA|TRBJ2-7|TRBD1|TRBV28
CASSIWTGEEQYF
TGTGCCAGCAGTATTTGGACAGGGGAGGAGCAGTACTTC
>few|TRBJ1-3|NA|TRBV4-3
CANPHLGGAGNTIYF
TGCGCCAACCCACACCTGGGGGGGGCTGGAAACACCATATATTTT
>few|TRBJ2-5|TRBD2|TRBV2
CASSPLAGGPVLRKVLGTQYF
TGTGCCAGCAGTCCTCTAGCGGGGGGGCCAGTTTTGAGGAAAGTTCTGGGGACCCAGTACTTC
>NA|TRBJ2-7|NA|TRBV6-2/TRBV6-3
CASGSYDQYF
TGTGCCAGCGGTTCCTACGATCAGTACTTC
>many|TRBJ2-1|TRBD2|TRBV20-1
CSAIGSGGGEYNEQFF
TGCAGTGCTATCGGATCCGGCGGGGGGGAGTACAATGAGCAGTTCTTC
>many|TRBJ2-1|TRBD2|TRBV5-4
CASSHLMSSSGKSSYNEQFF
TGTGCCAGCAGCCATCTCATGTCCTCTAGCGGGAAGAGCTCCTACAATGAGCAGTTCTTC
>few|TRBJ2-1|TRBD1|TRBV6-5
CASSYGSRGQYNEQFF
TGTGCCAGCAGTTACGGGTCCCGGGGACAGTACAATGAGCAGTTCTTC
>few|TRBJ2-7|NA|TRBV28
CASGSNGLTF
TGTGCCAGCGGCTCAAATGGACTCACCTTC
>few|TRBJ2-3|NA|TRBV4-2
CASSQAGTDITDTQYF
TGTGCCAGCAGCCAGGCCGGTACGGATATCACAGATACGCAGTATTTT
>many|TRBJ2-7|NA|TRBV12-3/TRBV12-4
CASSLGTLNYEQYF
TGTGCCAGCAGTTTAGGGACCTTAAACTACGAGCAGTACTTC
>many|TRBJ2-7|TRBD1|TRBV20-1
CSAASNRGLGEQYF
TGCAGTGCTGCAAGTAACAGGGGGCTAGGCGAGCAGTACTTC
>NA|TRBJ2-2|NA|TRBV20-1
CSAPRSTGELFF
TGCAGTGCGCCCAGAAGCACCGGGGAGCTGTTTTTT
>few|TRBJ2-3|NA|TRBV29-1
CSVPSDSKSTDTQYF
TGCAGCGTTCCGTCGGATTCCAAGAGCACAGATACGCAGTATTTT
>NA|TRBJ2-4|NA|TRBV6-2/TRBV6-3
CASTTGGKNIQYF
TGTGCCAGCACCACAGGAGGCAAAAACATTCAGTACTTC
>NA|TRBJ1-1|TRBD1|TRBV11-2
CASSWGTGAKTEAFF
TGTGCCAGCAGCTGGGGGACAGGGGCTAAAACTGAAGCTTTCTTT